This TCR beta chain was identified during a study of T cells in Graves' hyperthyroidism and ophthalmopathy. Authors of the study amplified TCR beta CDR3 regions from RNA transcripts. First-round RT-PCR with HTBI primers amplified the TCR CDR3 region. TCRdb ran MiXCR on the multiplex PCR reads and lists one entry per CDR3 protein. The table lists about 420,000 distinct CDR3 sequences, approximately 14% of them singletons, with 7.7% in the top ten. This clonotype appeared many times. What it binds is not known. The length of the CDR3 is 14 residues. Germline values: CDR1 SNHLY, CDR2 FYNNEI. J lost 8 bases, V lost 8 bases, and 6 bases had no gene match. An absence of ophthalmopathy progression within 18 months meant stable Graves' hyperthyroidism. Study findings and constraints: Blood also contained most expanded thyroid clonotypes above 0.001.

The clonotype comes from a woman between 18 and 29 years old with Graves' hyperthyroidism. The sample comprised blood. The genes are TRBV2 and TRBJ2-1; the match to TRBD2 covers 13 bases. In nucleotides, the CDR3 is TGTGCCAGCCGGGGACTAGCGGGAACCGATGAGCAGTTCTTC. This translates into CASRGLAGTDEQFF.